This TCR beta chain comes out of a study of blood T cell repertoires in COVID-19. Turning to the study itself: PBMCs, B-cell-depleted T cells, or T cells provided the cDNA or gDNA that made up the material.

Source study methods: From reference gene primer amplification, estimates of nucleated cell counts were derived. Profiling relied on immunoSEQ multiplex PCR, and the TCRdb table lists in-frame clones only, not all of them. V and J calls plus clone size are reproduced from that table; the DNA served to infer D and trimming. The data show 100,000 to 150,000 clones, around 86% seen once. Losses at the gene ends were 6 bases for V and 4 bases for J; bases not matched to a gene: 5. This CDR3 spans 14 amino acids. The germline CDR1 and CDR2 sequences are MNHEY and SVGAGI. This clone has a single count. The TCR comes from a woman over 75 with acute or convalescent COVID-19. The gene calls are TRBV6-5 and TRBJ1-5; 8 bases align to TRBD1. Sequenced sample: peripheral blood. CDR3 region: CASRAGTGNQPQHF. The DNA for the CDR3 is TGTGCCAGCAGGGCCGGGACAGGAAATCAGCCCCAGCATTTT.